This T cell receptor beta chain is from a study of blood T cell repertoires in COVID-19. Study overall: Whether acute or convalescent, the COVID-19 samples came from the United States, Italy and Spain.

Germline CDR1 SGHDT, CDR2 YYEEEE. The CDR3 is 16 residues long. V lost 5 bases to trimming and J lost 0 bases, with 15 bases between them. Clinical history reported by participants formed the basis on which cohorts were assigned. Up to 2 weeks before entering the study, exposed participants had met a COVID-19 case. Clones were read by immunoSEQ multiplex PCR, and TCRdb kept only the in-frame ones, dropping some. Of fewer than 250,000 clones in the sample, 83% were seen once. The sequence derives from a middle-aged woman who had been exposed to COVID-19. This chain links TRBV5-6 with TRBJ1-3; a weak D match, TRBD1 (6 bases). Sequencing was done on a sample of PBMCs or T cells enriched from blood (not recorded which). The DNA for the CDR3 is TGTGCCAGCAGTAAGATCCAGGACAGCTCTGGAAACACCATATATTTT. This codes for CASSKIQDSSGNTIYF.